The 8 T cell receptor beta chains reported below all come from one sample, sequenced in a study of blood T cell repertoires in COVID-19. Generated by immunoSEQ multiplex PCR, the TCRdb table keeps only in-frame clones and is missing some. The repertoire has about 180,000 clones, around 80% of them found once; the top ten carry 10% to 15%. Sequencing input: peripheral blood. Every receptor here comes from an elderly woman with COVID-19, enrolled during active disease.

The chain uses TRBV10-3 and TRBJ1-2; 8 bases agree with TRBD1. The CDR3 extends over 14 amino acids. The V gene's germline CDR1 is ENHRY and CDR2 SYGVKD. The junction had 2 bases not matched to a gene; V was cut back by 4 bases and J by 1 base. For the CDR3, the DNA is TGTGCCATCAGTGCACAGGGGGGTAACTATGGCTACACCTTC. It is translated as CAISAQGGNYGYTF.

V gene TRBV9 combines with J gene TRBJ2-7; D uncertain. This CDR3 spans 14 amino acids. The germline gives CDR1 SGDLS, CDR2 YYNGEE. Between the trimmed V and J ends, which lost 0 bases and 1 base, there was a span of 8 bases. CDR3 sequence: CASSVAASSYEQYF. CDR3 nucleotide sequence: TGTGCCAGCAGCGTAGCTGCCAGTTCCTACGAGCAGTACTTC.

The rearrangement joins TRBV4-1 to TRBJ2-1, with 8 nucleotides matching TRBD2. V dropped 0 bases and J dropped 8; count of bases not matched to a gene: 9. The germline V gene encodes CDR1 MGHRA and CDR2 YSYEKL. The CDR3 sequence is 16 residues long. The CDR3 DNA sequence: TGCGCCAGCAGCCAAGACATGCTAGCGGGTCGTTATGAGCAGTTCTTC. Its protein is CASSQDMLAGRYEQFF.

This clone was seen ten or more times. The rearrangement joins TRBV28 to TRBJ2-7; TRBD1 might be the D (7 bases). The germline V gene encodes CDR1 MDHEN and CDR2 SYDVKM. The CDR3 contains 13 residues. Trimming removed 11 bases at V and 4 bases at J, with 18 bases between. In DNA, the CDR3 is TGTGCCGTCCAGGGGGACTCAAGGTACGAGCAGTACTTC. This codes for CAVQGDSRYEQYF.

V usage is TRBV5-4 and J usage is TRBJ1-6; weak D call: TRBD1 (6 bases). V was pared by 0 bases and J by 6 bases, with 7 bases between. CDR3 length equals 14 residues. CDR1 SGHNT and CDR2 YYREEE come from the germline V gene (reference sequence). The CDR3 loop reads CASSLEQGNSPLHF. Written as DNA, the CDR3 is TGTGCCAGCAGCTTGGAACAGGGTAATTCACCCCTCCACTTT.

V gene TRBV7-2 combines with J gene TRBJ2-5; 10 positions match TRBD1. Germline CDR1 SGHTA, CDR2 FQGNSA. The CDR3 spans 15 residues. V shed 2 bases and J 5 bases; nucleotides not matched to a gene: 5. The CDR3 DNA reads TGTGCCAGCAGCTTATGGGGACAGGGGACCGAGACCCAGTACTTC. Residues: CASSLWGQGTETQYF.

The CDR3 protein is CASSQGGSSYNEQFF. The CDR3 nucleotides are TGCGCCAGCAGCCAAGGCGGGAGCTCCTACAATGAGCAGTTCTTC. The chain uses TRBV4-1 and TRBJ2-1, with TRBD2 matching 7 bases. This CDR3 region has 15 residues. Germline V gene sequence: CDR1 MGHRA, CDR2 YSYEKL. The trim removed 1 base at V and 0 bases at J, leaving 0 bases unmatched.

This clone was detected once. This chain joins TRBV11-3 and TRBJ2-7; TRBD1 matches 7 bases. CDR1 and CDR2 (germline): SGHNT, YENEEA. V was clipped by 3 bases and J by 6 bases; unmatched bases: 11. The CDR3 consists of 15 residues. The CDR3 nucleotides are TGTGCCAGCAGCTTTGGGACAGACTCAATCTCCGAGCAGTACTTC. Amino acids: CASSFGTDSISEQYF.